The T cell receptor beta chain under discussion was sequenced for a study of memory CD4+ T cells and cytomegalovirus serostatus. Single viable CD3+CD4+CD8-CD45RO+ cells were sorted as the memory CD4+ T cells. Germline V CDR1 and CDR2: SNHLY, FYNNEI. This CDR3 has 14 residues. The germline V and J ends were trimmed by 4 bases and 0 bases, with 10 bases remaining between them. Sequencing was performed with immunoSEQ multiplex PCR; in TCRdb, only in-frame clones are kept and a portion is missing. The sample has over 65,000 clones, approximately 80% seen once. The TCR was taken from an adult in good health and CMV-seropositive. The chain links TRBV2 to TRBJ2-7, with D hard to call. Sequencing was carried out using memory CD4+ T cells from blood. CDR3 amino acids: CASSARSSSYEQYF. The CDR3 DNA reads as TGTGCCAGCAGTGCGAGATCGAGCTCCTACGAGCAGTACTTC.